These 30 T cell receptor beta chains originate from one sample sequenced in a study of T cell changes during pregnancy in multiple sclerosis (dated by TCRdb to the late 2010s). The library was obtained by the immunoSEQ multiplex PCR assay. TCRdb obtained this table from immuneACCESS and retained in-frame rearrangements with V and J assigned. These tables miss some clones; where compared with another copy, unresolved V genes account for less than half of the shortfall, and the remainder is unexplained. The sample includes roughly 49,000 clones, with about 90% observed a single time. Approximately 0.27% of the sample is held by the ten biggest clonotypes. The sample was CD4+ T cells from peripheral blood mononuclear cells, taken in the second trimester of pregnancy. Receptors were obtained from a female donor with multiple sclerosis, enrolled in a pregnancy study.

The chain links TRBV5-1 to TRBJ2-7; 9 bases fit TRBD1. Losses at the gene ends were 4 bases for V and 5 bases for J; bases not matched to a gene: 10. The CDR3 extends over 15 amino acids. The germline V gene has CDR1 SGHRS and CDR2 YFSETQ. The DNA for the CDR3 is TGCGCCAGCAGCATCCAACAGGGGGCTTTCAACGAGCAGTACTTC. Translating gives CASSIQQGAFNEQYF.

The chain joins TRBV7-9 to TRBJ2-2; 9 nucleotides match TRBD1. The V segment lost 5 bases and the J segment 1 base; nucleotides outside the gene matches: 5. Germline V gene lookup returns CDR1 SEHNR and CDR2 FQNEAQ (reference sequence). The CDR3 sequence is 16 residues long. This chain's CDR3 is CASSHPGQGNTGELFF. The CDR3, as DNA: TGTGCCAGCAGCCATCCGGGACAGGGGAACACCGGGGAGCTGTTTTTT.

The chain uses TRBV11-2 and TRBJ1-4; D is ambiguous. There are 14 residues in the CDR3. V was cut by 1 base and J by 5 bases, with 8 bases left in between. CDR1 and CDR2 from the germline V gene are SGHAT and FQNNGV. The CDR3 reads CASSLGQNNEKLFF. DNA of the CDR3: TGTGCCAGCAGCTTAGGGCAGAACAATGAAAAACTGTTTTTT.

The chain recombines TRBV5-1 with TRBJ2-5; 12 nucleotides align to TRBD2. V dropped 0 bases and J dropped 4; count of bases not matched to a gene: 4. This CDR3 is 16 amino acids long. Germline values: CDR1 SGHRS, CDR2 YFSETQ. The DNA for the CDR3 is TGCGCCAGCAGCTTGGAAACGGGACTAGCGGGAGAGACCCAGTACTTC. Protein product: CASSLETGLAGETQYF.

CDR3 sequence reads: CASSRSGGARDTQYF. DNA of the CDR3: TGTGCCAGCAGTCGCTCGGGGGGGGCTCGAGATACGCAGTATTTT. The rearrangement joins TRBV6-5 to TRBJ2-3, with 8 bases aligning to TRBD2. Germline V gives CDR1 MNHEY, CDR2 SVGAGI. With 5 bases clipped from V and 5 bases from J, the junction kept 9 bases outside the gene matches. This CDR3 region has 15 residues.

V is TRBV25-1 and J is TRBJ1-2; 8 bases align to TRBD1. The CDR3 loop spans 11 amino acids. Trimming at V came to 5 bases and at J to 10 bases, leaving 3 bases not matched to a gene. Germline CDR1 MGHDK, CDR2 SYGVNS. The CDR3 nucleotides are TGTGCCAGCAGTAAACAGGGGGACTACACCTTC. This translates into CASSKQGDYTF.

V and J are TRBV5-5 and TRBJ1-4; 10 bases line up with TRBD1. The V segment lost 4 bases and the J segment 0 bases; nucleotides outside the gene matches: 3. The germline V gene encodes CDR1 SGHKS and CDR2 YYEKEE (reference sequence). The CDR3 is 16 residues long. CDR3 sequence: CASSRDRGPTNEKLFF. The CDR3 nucleotides are TGTGCCAGCAGCAGGGACAGGGGACCAACTAATGAAAAACTGTTTTTT.

The V call is TRBV2, the J call TRBJ2-3; perhaps TRBD1 as D (6 bases). The CDR3 is 14 amino acids. Germline V lookup: CDR1 SNHLY, CDR2 FYNNEI. Trimming took 5 bases from V and 1 from J, leaving 10 bases between them. CDR3 coding DNA: TGTGCCAGCAGTACAGGGTACCGCACAGATACGCAGTATTTT. Amino acid sequence: CASSTGYRTDTQYF.

The chain uses TRBV18 and TRBJ1-3, with D perhaps matching TRBD1 (5 bases). Trimming cost V 0 bases and J 0 bases, with 12 bases left between them. The CDR3 runs to 17 residues. Germline V lookup: CDR1 KGHSH, CDR2 LQKENI. The CDR3 protein is CASSPPQSTDSGNTIYF. CDR3 nucleotide sequence: TGTGCCAGCTCACCACCCCAGTCGACAGACTCTGGAAACACCATATATTTT.

CDR3 loop: CASLSDGGFNEKLFF. CDR3 bases: TGTGCCAGCCTAAGTGATGGAGGATTTAATGAAAAACTGTTTTTT. V usage is TRBV28 and J usage is TRBJ1-4; D gene ambiguous. The length of the CDR3 is 15 residues. Trimming pared 8 bases from V and 4 bases from J, leaving 17 bases between. Germline V gene sequence: CDR1 MDHEN, CDR2 SYDVKM.

This chain connects TRBV9 to TRBJ1-2; D is unresolved. The ends were cut back, 3 bases at V and 8 bases at J, with 8 bases in the middle. Looked up from germline, CDR1 is SGDLS and CDR2 is YYNGEE. The CDR3 runs 11 residues. The CDR3 is CASSAIYGYTF. CDR3 nucleotide sequence: TGTGCCAGCAGCGCGATCTACGGCTACACCTTC.

This clone was seen once. The V gene is TRBV25-1, the J gene TRBJ1-1, with D perhaps matching TRBD1 (5 bases). This CDR3 has 15 amino acids. The V end was cut by 7 bases, the J end by 0 bases, with 15 bases between. The germline V gene has CDR1 MGHDK and CDR2 SYGVNS. The CDR3 reads CASTGPASMNTEAFF. CDR3 nucleotide sequence: TGTGCCAGCACAGGGCCAGCCTCGATGAACACTGAAGCTTTCTTT. The full variable domain, completed using reference TRBV25-1 and TRBJ1-1, is EADIYQTPRYLVIGTGKKITLECSQTMGHDKMYWYQQDPGMELHLIHYSYGVNSTEKGDLSSESTVSRIRTEHFPLTLESARPSHTSQYLCASTGPASMNTEAFFGQGTRLTVV.

This sequence joins TRBV7-9 and TRBJ1-1; a possible D gene is TRBD1 (5 bases). Per the germline V gene, CDR1 is SEHNR and CDR2 is FQNEAQ (reference sequence). The V end lost 1 base, the J end lost 3 bases, and 24 bases lay between the germline ends. This CDR3 is built from 19 residues. This CDR3 reads CASSLVGRLGAAGDTEAFF. The DNA for the CDR3 is TGTGCCAGCAGCTTAGTGGGCAGATTAGGGGCGGCTGGGGACACTGAAGCTTTCTTT.

The V and J genes are TRBV6-5 and TRBJ2-7; TRBD1 matches at 9 bases. J gave up 6 bases and V 10 bases, and 10 bases lay outside the gene matches. Per the germline V gene, CDR1 is MNHEY and CDR2 is SVGAGI. The CDR3 has 13 amino acids. CDR3 sequence reads: CATSLGQGTEQYF. In nucleotides, the CDR3 is TGTGCCACTTCCTTGGGACAGGGTACCGAGCAGTACTTC.

The genes are TRBV2 and TRBJ2-5; TRBD2 matches at 14 bases. Trimming removed 1 base from V and 11 bases from J; junction bases left unmatched: 6. The CDR3 spans 15 residues. Per the germline V gene, CDR1 is SNHLY and CDR2 is FYNNEI. In DNA form, the CDR3 reads TGTGCCAGCAGTGAAGTGGGACTAGCGGGGGAAGAGCAGTACTTC. Translating it yields CASSEVGLAGEEQYF.

This chain connects TRBV11-2 to TRBJ2-3, with TRBD1 identical over 9 bases. The CDR3 runs to 16 residues. V was clipped by 5 bases and J by 0 bases; unmatched bases: 6. Germline V lookup: CDR1 SGHAT, CDR2 FQNNGV. The CDR3, as DNA: TGTGCCAGCAGCCCTGTACAGGGGGCGAGCACAGATACGCAGTATTTT. It codes for CASSPVQGASTDTQYF.

This rearrangement joins TRBV27 to TRBJ2-5; TRBD2 aligns across 7 bases. CDR1 and CDR2 (germline): MNHEY, SMNVEV (reference sequence). V was pared by 6 bases and J by 6 bases, with 10 bases of the junction left unmatched. This CDR3 has 14 residues. In DNA, the CDR3 is TGTGCCAGCAGACCCGGGACTACGCTAAAGACCCAGTACTTC. Translated: CASRPGTTLKTQYF.

This chain uses TRBV28 with TRBJ2-7; tentatively, D is TRBD1 (6 bases). Trimming removed 7 bases from V and 5 bases from J, with 15 bases in between. The CDR3 covers 13 residues. Germline V gene data show CDR1 as MDHEN and CDR2 as SYDVKM. DNA for the CDR3: TGTGCCAGCATTACCGTAGGGGGACACGAGCAGTACTTC. Residues: CASITVGGHEQYF.

This sequence joins TRBV29-1 and TRBJ2-7, with D maybe TRBD2 (6 bases). This CDR3 is built from 14 residues. The ends were cut back, 7 bases at V and 1 base at J, with 17 bases in the middle. CDR1 and CDR2 from the germline V gene are SQVTM and ANQGSEA. The chain's CDR3 is CSALSGGDSYEQYF. CDR3 DNA: TGCAGCGCCCTCTCCGGGGGAGATTCCTACGAGCAGTACTTC.

The V gene is TRBV11-2, the J gene TRBJ2-7, with 7 bases aligning to TRBD1. The CDR3 length is 16 residues. Unmatched junction bases numbered 16, after V lost 5 bases and J lost 6 bases. Germline lookup yields CDR1 SGHAT and CDR2 FQNNGV. DNA for the CDR3: TGTGCCAGCAGCCTGACCCGGACAGGCTGGAAAGGCGAGCAGTACTTC. This encodes CASSLTRTGWKGEQYF.

A remark on this clone: Relative to the germline gene, one junction end is altered; a read error may explain this. The V call is TRBV4-1, the J call TRBJ2-3; TRBD1 aligns across 7 bases. Germline values: CDR1 MGHRA, CDR2 YSYEKL. The CDR3 contains 17 residues. In DNA, the CDR3 is TGCGCCAGCAGACAAGTGGTAAGGGGGCCAATTACAGATACGCAGTATTTT. It translates to CASRQVVRGPITDTQYF.

This clone has only one observation. The J gene is TRBJ2-1, the V gene TRBV4-1; possible D gene TRBD2, 5 bases. CDR1 and CDR2 from the germline V gene are MGHRA and YSYEKL. V was pared by 4 bases and J by 6 bases, with 13 bases between. CDR3 size: 14 residues. The CDR3 DNA is TGCGCCAGCAGCCCGTCGGACTCACGCAATGAGCAGTTCTTC. Protein: CASSPSDSRNEQFF.

This rearrangement joins TRBV2 to TRBJ2-7; possibly TRBD2 for D (6 bases). Germline CDR1 SNHLY, CDR2 FYNNEI. Trimming pared 0 bases from V and 12 bases from J, leaving 9 bases between. This CDR3 is 11 amino acids long. The CDR3, as DNA: TGTGCCAGCAGTGAAGCGGGACTGGGGTACTTC. Amino acid sequence: CASSEAGLGYF.

J is TRBJ2-1 and V is TRBV9; the match to TRBD2 covers 11 bases. The V gene's germline CDR1 is SGDLS and CDR2 YYNGEE. Germline trimming cut 2 bases from V and 4 bases from J; bases unmatched to any gene: 5. This CDR3 is built from 16 residues. The DNA of the CDR3 is TGTGCCAGCAGCGTTAGCGGGGGGGCGGAGTACAATGAGCAGTTCTTC. Encoded protein: CASSVSGGAEYNEQFF.

This clone was seen just once. The chain joins TRBV5-4 to TRBJ2-7; 11 bases agree with TRBD2. The CDR3 covers 15 residues. The ends lost 3 bases at V and 0 bases at J; junction bases unmatched: 2. In germline, CDR1 is SGHNT, CDR2 YYREEE (reference sequence). The chain's CDR3 is CASSYLAGGSYEQYF. CDR3 DNA: TGTGCCAGCAGCTATCTAGCGGGGGGCTCCTACGAGCAGTACTTC.

CDR3 DNA sequence: TGCAGTACTCCGGCAGATACGCAGTATTTT. This translates into CSTPADTQYF. V is TRBV20-1 and J is TRBJ2-3, with D unclear. This CDR3 is 10 amino acids long. Germline V gene sequence: CDR1 DFQATT, CDR2 SNEGSKA (reference sequence). V was shortened by 8 bases and J by 4 bases, with 7 bases between the two germline ends.

V and J are TRBV6-6 and TRBJ1-2; 7 positions match TRBD1. CDR3 length: 12 amino acids. CDR1 and CDR2 from the germline V gene are MNHNY and SVGAGI (reference sequence). J gave up 8 bases and V 6 bases, and 6 bases lay outside the gene matches. The DNA of the CDR3 is TGTGCCAGCAGCACAGGGGAAGTGGGCTACACCTTC. The encoded protein is CASSTGEVGYTF.

The rearrangement joins TRBV6-1 to TRBJ2-3; unclear D gene. The CDR3 consists of 13 residues. Trimming took 7 bases from V and 2 from J, leaving 10 bases between them. Germline-derived CDR1 and CDR2 are MNHNS and SASEGT. The CDR3 nucleotides read TGTGCCAGCACCGAGAGGTACACAGATACGCAGTATTTT. Translation gives CASTERYTDTQYF.

The genes are TRBV27 and TRBJ2-7; TRBD1 matches at 8 bases. CDR3 length: 14 residues. Trimming at V came to 8 bases and at J to 7 bases, leaving 13 bases not matched to a gene. The V gene's germline CDR1 is MNHEY and CDR2 SMNVEV (reference sequence). The CDR3 nucleotides read TGTGCCAGCCTAAAGATGGACAGGGCGGGTGAGCAGTACTTC. Translated, it gives CASLKMDRAGEQYF.

The chain is built from TRBV9 and TRBJ2-5, with TRBD2 as a possible D gene (5 bases). Trimming took 3 bases from V and 5 from J, leaving 11 bases between them. Germline values: CDR1 SGDLS, CDR2 YYNGEE. This CDR3 comprises 13 residues. This chain's CDR3 is CASSAGLSETQYF. The CDR3 DNA is TGTGCCAGCAGCGCCGGACTTTCGGAGACCCAGTACTTC.